This is a list of T cell receptor beta chains from one sample in a study of beta chain features in type 1 diabetes. TCRdb keeps only in-frame clones here, not all; method: immunoSEQ multiplex PCR. The table has about 660,000 clones, 11% to 15% seen once. The specimen was naive CD4+ T cells from blood. These receptors came from a man aged 18 to 30 with type 1 diabetes. Both conserved end residues are part of each CDR3. The D gene is left open where the match is weak. Clone size is shown for a subset of rows, as once, few, many or a class of expanded clone.

TRBJ2-3 | few | . | TRBV19 | CASRRWTAATDTQYF | TGTGCCAGTAGACGGTGGACAGCCGCCACAGATACGCAGTATTTT
TRBJ1-2 | . | . | TRBV4-1 | CASSQPDRQHGYTF | TGCGCCAGCAGCCAACCAGACAGACAGCATGGCTACACCTTC
TRBJ2-3 | few | . | TRBV21-1 | CASRQGATDTQYF | TGTGCCAGCAGACAGGGGGCGACAGATACGCAGTATTTT
TRBJ1-1 | . | . | TRBV28 | CASIGYREAFF | TGTGCCAGCATCGGATATAGGGAAGCTTTCTTT
TRBJ1-5 | . | . | TRBV9 | CASSVEPHQPQHF | TGTGCCAGCAGCGTCGAACCTCATCAGCCCCAGCATTTT
TRBJ2-1 | . | . | TRBV5-1 | CASSLWQRMNDNEQFF | TGCGCCAGCAGCTTGTGGCAGCGGATGAATGACAATGAGCAGTTCTTC
TRBJ2-1 | . | TRBD2 | TRBV30 | CAWSVPPTSGGYNEQFF | TGTGCCTGGAGTGTCCCGCCTACTAGCGGGGGGTACAATGAGCAGTTCTTC
TRBJ1-4 | . | . | TRBV9 | CASSVGSRPGANEKLFF | TGTGCCAGCAGCGTAGGCTCCAGGCCGGGAGCAAATGAAAAACTGTTTTTT
TRBJ1-2 | few | TRBD1 | TRBV4-3 | CASSPGQELNYGYTF | TGCGCCAGCAGCCCGGGACAGGAGTTGAACTATGGCTACACCTTC
TRBJ2-1 | . | TRBD2 | TRBV18 | CASSPVAGGGSEQFF | TGTGCCAGCTCACCGGTGGCGGGAGGAGGTAGTGAGCAGTTCTTC
TRBJ2-1 | . | TRBD2 | TRBV10-3 | CAIKGGGALNEQFF | TGTGCCATCAAGGGCGGGGGGGCCCTTAATGAGCAGTTCTTC
TRBJ2-2 | few | . | TRBV13 | CASSLKGEATGELFF | TGTGCCAGCAGCTTAAAAGGGGAAGCCACCGGGGAGCTGTTTTTT
TRBJ2-7 | . | . | TRBV4-2 | CASSLGSYEQYF | TGTGCCAGCAGCCTGGGCAGCTACGAGCAGTACTTC
TRBJ2-1 | . | . | TRBV14 | CASSQGNELNEQFF | TGTGCCAGCAGCCAAGGAAACGAGCTGAATGAGCAGTTCTTC
TRBJ1-5 | few | . | TRBV29-1 | CSVEEEGRQPQHF | TGCAGCGTTGAAGAGGAGGGGAGGCAGCCCCAGCATTTT
TRBJ2-3 | . | TRBD2 | TRBV18 | CASSPGLAGADTQYF | TGTGCCAGCTCACCGGGACTAGCGGGGGCAGATACGCAGTATTTT
TRBJ2-3 | . | . | TRBV9 | CASSVRGTPTDTQYF | TGTGCCAGCAGCGTACGCGGGACACCCACAGATACGCAGTATTTT
TRBJ2-3 | few | TRBD2 | TRBV7-7 | CASSLLAGTSTDTQYF | TGTGCTAGCAGCCTTCTAGCGGGGACTAGCACAGATACGCAGTATTTT
TRBJ2-3 | few | TRBD2 | TRBV15 | CATSRGAGGNTDTQYF | TGTGCCACCAGCAGAGGAGCGGGGGGGAACACAGATACGCAGTATTTT
TRBJ2-3 | . | TRBD2 | TRBV14 | CASSLLAKAGVAADTQYF | TGTGCCAGCAGCCTCCTAGCCAAGGCGGGGGTCGCCGCGGATACGCAGTATTTT
TRBJ1-2 | . | . | TRBV29-1 | CCVELVGYGYTF | TGCTGCGTTGAATTGGTAGGCTATGGCTACACCTTC
TRBJ2-5 | . | . | TRBV2 | CASSARGETQYF | TGTGCCAGCAGTGCACGGGGGGAGACCCAGTACTTC
TRBJ2-5 | . | TRBD2 | TRBV15 | CATSRVEGLAEPQETQYF | TGTGCCACCAGCAGAGTGGAGGGACTAGCGGAACCTCAAGAGACCCAGTACTTC
TRBJ2-7 | few | . | TRBV27 | CASSFHPAYEQYF | TGTGCCAGCAGTTTCCACCCAGCCTACGAGCAGTACTTC
TRBJ2-3 | . | TRBD1 | TRBV6-5 | CASSYSGQGTDTQYF | TGTGCCAGCAGTTACTCAGGACAGGGCACAGATACGCAGTATTTT
TRBJ2-5 | . | TRBD2 | TRBV30 | CAWTSGGETQYF | TGTGCCTGGACCTCGGGGGGAGAGACCCAGTACTTC
TRBJ2-1 | few | . | TRBV29-1 | CSVDDSLSSYNEQFF | TGCAGCGTCGATGACAGTTTGAGCTCCTACAATGAGCAGTTCTTC
TRBJ2-1 | few | TRBD1 | TRBV7-9 | CASSLAKTGLYEQFF | TGTGCCAGCAGCTTAGCGAAGACAGGGCTCTATGAGCAGTTCTTC
TRBJ1-2 | . | . | TRBV14 | CASSQDTGLDGYTF | TGTGCCAGCAGCCAAGATACGGGTCTGGATGGCTACACCTTC
TRBJ2-7 | . | . | TRBV11-1 | CASSPREGSEQYF | TGTGCCAGCAGCCCTCGAGAAGGGTCCGAGCAGTACTTC
TRBJ1-2 | . | . | TRBV30 | CAWSAQQINYGYTF | TGTGCCTGGAGTGCACAGCAAATTAACTATGGCTACACCTTC
TRBJ1-4 | . | . | TRBV14 | CASSPWGNEKLFF | TGTGCCAGCAGCCCATGGGGAAATGAAAAACTGTTTTTT
TRBJ2-5 | . | . | TRBV30 | CAWSSGQETQYF | TGTGCCTGGAGTTCCGGCCAAGAGACCCAGTACTTC
TRBJ2-1 | . | TRBD2 | TRBV19 | CASSPGRAGETVDNEQFF | TGTGCCAGTAGTCCCGGGCGAGCGGGGGAAACCGTGGACAATGAGCAGTTCTTC
TRBJ2-3 | . | . | TRBV2 | CASSEAEGSTDTQYF | TGTGCCAGCAGTGAAGCGGAAGGAAGCACAGATACGCAGTATTTT
TRBJ1-5 | . | . | TRBV30 | CAWSVLGIDQPQHF | TGTGCCTGGAGTGTATTGGGAATCGATCAGCCCCAGCATTTT
TRBJ2-5 | . | TRBD2 | TRBV9 | CASSLRLAGPQETQYF | TGTGCCAGCAGCTTAAGACTAGCGGGGCCTCAAGAGACCCAGTACTTC
TRBJ1-4 | few | . | TRBV30 | CACPLSSMGEKLFF | TGTGCCTGCCCCCTGAGCAGTATGGGTGAAAAACTGTTTTTT
TRBJ2-7 | . | . | TRBV29-1 | CSVASDKNYEQYF | TGCAGCGTTGCGTCGGACAAAAACTACGAGCAGTACTTC
TRBJ2-1 | few | . | TRBV7-7 | CASSLALRGGEQFF | TGTGCTAGCAGCTTAGCGCTCAGGGGAGGTGAGCAGTTCTTC
TRBJ2-7 | . | TRBD2 | TRBV11-2 | CASSFWLAGALGEQYF | TGTGCCAGCAGCTTCTGGCTAGCGGGAGCTCTCGGCGAGCAGTACTTC
TRBJ2-3 | . | . | TRBV7-6 | CASSPESTTQYF | TGTGCCAGCAGCCCCGAGAGTACTACGCAGTATTTT
TRBJ2-5 | few | TRBD2 | TRBV5-1 | CASSLDPGGSTQYF | TGCGCCAGCAGCTTGGATCCGGGGGGGTCAACCCAGTACTTC
TRBJ2-3 | few | . | TRBV5-1 | CASSFAGVTDTQYF | TGCGCCAGCAGCTTCGCAGGAGTCACAGATACGCAGTATTTT
TRBJ2-1 | . | . | TRBV7-9 | CASSRAGGGNNEQFF | TGTGCCAGCAGCCGGGCGGGTGGCGGTAACAATGAGCAGTTCTTC
TRBJ1-5 | few | . | TRBV2 | CASSRGLSNQPQHF | TGTGCCAGCAGCAGGGGTCTCAGCAATCAGCCCCAGCATTTT
TRBJ2-7 | . | . | TRBV7-2 | CASSLVGRSAHEQYF | TGTGCCAGCAGCTTAGTGGGGAGGTCGGCGCACGAGCAGTACTTC
TRBJ2-1 | . | TRBD2 | TRBV15 | CATSRDGSGSYNEQFF | TGTGCCACCAGCAGAGATGGTAGCGGGTCCTACAATGAGCAGTTCTTC
TRBJ2-7 | few | . | TRBV6-5 | CASSLSPGRYEQYF | TGTGCCAGCAGTTTGAGTCCCGGACGTTACGAGCAGTACTTC
TRBJ2-2 | . | . | TRBV7-2 | CASSLYRVNTGELFF | TGTGCCAGCAGCTTATACAGGGTGAACACCGGGGAGCTGTTTTTT